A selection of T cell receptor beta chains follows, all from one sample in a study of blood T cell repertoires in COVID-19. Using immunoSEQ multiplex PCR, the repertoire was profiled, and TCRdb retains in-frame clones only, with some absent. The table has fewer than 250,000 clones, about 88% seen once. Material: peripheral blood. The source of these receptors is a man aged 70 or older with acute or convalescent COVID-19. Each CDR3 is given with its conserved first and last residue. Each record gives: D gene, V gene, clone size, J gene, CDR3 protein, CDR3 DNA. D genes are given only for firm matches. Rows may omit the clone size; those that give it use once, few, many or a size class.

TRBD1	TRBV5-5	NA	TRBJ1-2	CASSLTGTGDGYTF	TGTGCCAGCAGCCTCACCGGGACAGGGGATGGCTACACCTTC
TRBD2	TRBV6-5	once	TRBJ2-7	CASRASGAYEQYF	TGTGCCAGCAGGGCTAGCGGTGCCTACGAGCAGTACTTC
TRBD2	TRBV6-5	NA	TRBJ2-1	CASSSSGSYNEQFF	TGTGCCAGCAGCTCTAGCGGGAGCTACAATGAGCAGTTCTTC
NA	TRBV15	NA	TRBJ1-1	CATSRGADTEAFF	TGTGCCACCAGCAGAGGGGCCGACACTGAAGCTTTCTTT
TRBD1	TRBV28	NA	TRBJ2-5	CASSLSGTEETQYF	TGTGCCAGCAGTCTCTCCGGGACAGAAGAGACCCAGTACTTC
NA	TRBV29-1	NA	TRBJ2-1	CSVAGGSSYNEQFF	TGCAGCGTTGCAGGGGGGAGCTCCTACAATGAGCAGTTCTTC
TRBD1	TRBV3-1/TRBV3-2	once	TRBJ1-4	CASSPGQGNEKLFF	TGTGCCAGCAGCCCGGGACAGGGTAATGAAAAACTGTTTTTT
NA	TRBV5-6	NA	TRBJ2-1	CASSLFVGTTYNEQFF	TGTGCCAGCAGCTTGTTTGTGGGGACAACCTACAATGAGCAGTTCTTC
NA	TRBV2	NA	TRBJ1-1	CATSTNTEAFF	TGTGCCACTAGTACTAACACTGAAGCTTTCTTT
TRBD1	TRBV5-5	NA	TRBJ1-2	CASSPAGQELYGYTF	TGTGCCAGCAGCCCTGCTGGACAGGAACTCTATGGCTACACCTTC
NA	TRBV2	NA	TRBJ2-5	CASSWTVQETQYF	TGTGCCAGTTCCTGGACAGTCCAAGAGACCCAGTACTTC
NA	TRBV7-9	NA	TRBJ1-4	CASSPPRGTTNEKLFF	TGTGCCAGCAGTCCTCCCAGGGGTACAACTAATGAAAAACTGTTTTTT
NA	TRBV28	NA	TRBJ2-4	CASSLTSGATKNIQYF	TGTGCCAGCAGTTTGACTTCAGGGGCCACCAAAAACATTCAGTACTTC
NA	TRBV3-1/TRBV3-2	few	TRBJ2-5	CASSLGTQETQYF	TGTGCCAGCAGCCTCGGTACCCAAGAGACCCAGTACTTC
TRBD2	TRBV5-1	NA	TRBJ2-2	CASSWPGLAGGTGELFF	TGCGCCAGCAGCTGGCCGGGACTAGCGGGAGGGACCGGGGAGCTGTTTTTT
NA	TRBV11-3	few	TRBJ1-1	CASSLANTEAFF	TGTGCCAGCAGCTTGGCGAACACTGAAGCTTTCTTT
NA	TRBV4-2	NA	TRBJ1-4	CASSQETGRNEKLFF	TGTGCCAGCAGCCAAGAAACAGGGCGTAATGAAAAACTGTTTTTT
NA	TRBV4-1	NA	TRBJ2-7	CASSPSEGHEQYF	TGCGCCAGCAGCCCCTCAGAGGGACATGAGCAGTACTTC
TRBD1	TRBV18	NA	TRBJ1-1	CASSPFTGGAFF	TGTGCCAGCTCACCTTTTACAGGGGGTGCTTTCTTT
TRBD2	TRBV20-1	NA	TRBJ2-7	CSASGGTSGYEQYF	TGCAGTGCTAGTGGCGGGACTAGCGGCTACGAGCAGTACTTC
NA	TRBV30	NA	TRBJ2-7	CAWSSGLGYEQYF	TGTGCCTGGAGTTCAGGGTTGGGCTACGAGCAGTACTTC
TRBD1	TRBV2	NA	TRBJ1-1	CASSEILGQGGVNTEAFF	TGTGCCAGCAGTGAAATCCTGGGACAGGGTGGGGTGAACACTGAAGCTTTCTTT
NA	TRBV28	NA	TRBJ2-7	CASSSGQSYEQYF	TGTGCCAGCAGTTCCGGACAGTCCTACGAGCAGTACTTC
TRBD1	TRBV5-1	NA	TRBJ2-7	CASSRGLGTGSNEQYF	TGCGCCAGCAGCCGGGGGCTGGGGACAGGGTCCAACGAGCAGTACTTC
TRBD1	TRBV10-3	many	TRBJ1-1	CASRDRDSYGAFF	TGTGCCAGCCGGGACAGGGATAGCTATGGAGCTTTCTTT
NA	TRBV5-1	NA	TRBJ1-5	CASSLGQENQPQHF	TGCGCCAGCAGCTTGGGACAGGAGAATCAGCCCCAGCATTTT
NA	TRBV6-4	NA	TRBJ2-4	CARGGQLAKNIQYF	TGTGCCAGAGGGGGTCAACTAGCCAAAAACATTCAGTACTTC
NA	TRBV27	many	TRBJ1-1	CASRVQGKNTEAFF	TGTGCCAGCAGGGTACAGGGTAAGAACACTGAAGCTTTCTTT
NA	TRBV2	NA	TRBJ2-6	CASSEIQGANVLTF	TGTGCCAGCAGTGAGATTCAGGGGGCCAACGTCCTGACTTTC
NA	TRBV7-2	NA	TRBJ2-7	CASRPSRQIYEQYF	TGTGCCAGCAGACCATCCCGACAGATCTACGAGCAGTACTTC
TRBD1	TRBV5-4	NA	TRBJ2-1	CASSAGQGRHEQFF	TGTGCCAGCAGCGCCGGACAGGGGAGGCATGAGCAGTTCTTC
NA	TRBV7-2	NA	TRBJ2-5	CASSLAQLAETQYF	TGTGCCAGCAGCTTAGCCCAGTTAGCAGAGACCCAGTACTTC
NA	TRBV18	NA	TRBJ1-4	CASSHDSRNEKLFF	TGTGCCAGCTCACACGATTCCAGGAATGAAAAACTGTTTTTT
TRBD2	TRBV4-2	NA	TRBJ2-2	CASSQGAGGAGELFF	TGTGCCAGCAGCCAGGGGGCGGGAGGCGCCGGGGAGCTGTTTTTT
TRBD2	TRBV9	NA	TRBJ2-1	CASSALLAGRNEQFF	TGTGCCAGCAGCGCCTTATTAGCGGGAAGGAATGAGCAGTTCTTC
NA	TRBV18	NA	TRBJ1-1	CASSPPSRMNTEAFF	TGTGCCAGCTCACCACCGTCCAGGATGAACACTGAAGCTTTCTTT
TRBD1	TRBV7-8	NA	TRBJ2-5	CASSWFGTGTSETQYF	TGTGCCAGCAGCTGGTTTGGGACAGGGACTTCGGAGACCCAGTACTTC
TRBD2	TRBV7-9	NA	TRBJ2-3	CASRAFASGIPDTQYF	TGTGCCAGCAGAGCCTTTGCTAGCGGGATCCCAGATACGCAGTATTTT
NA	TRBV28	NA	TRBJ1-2	CASSLGGATHYGYTF	TGTGCCAGCAGTTTAGGGGGCGCAACCCACTATGGCTACACCTTC
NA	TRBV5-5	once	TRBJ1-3	CASSTTPFSGNTIYF	TGTGCCAGCAGCACCACACCCTTCTCTGGAAACACCATATATTTT
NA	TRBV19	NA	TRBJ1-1	CASSITGTNTEAFF	TGTGCCAGTAGTATTACAGGTACGAACACTGAAGCTTTCTTT
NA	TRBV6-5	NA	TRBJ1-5	CASATSGGNPQHF	TGTGCCAGCGCGACCTCCGGGGGGAATCCCCAGCATTTT